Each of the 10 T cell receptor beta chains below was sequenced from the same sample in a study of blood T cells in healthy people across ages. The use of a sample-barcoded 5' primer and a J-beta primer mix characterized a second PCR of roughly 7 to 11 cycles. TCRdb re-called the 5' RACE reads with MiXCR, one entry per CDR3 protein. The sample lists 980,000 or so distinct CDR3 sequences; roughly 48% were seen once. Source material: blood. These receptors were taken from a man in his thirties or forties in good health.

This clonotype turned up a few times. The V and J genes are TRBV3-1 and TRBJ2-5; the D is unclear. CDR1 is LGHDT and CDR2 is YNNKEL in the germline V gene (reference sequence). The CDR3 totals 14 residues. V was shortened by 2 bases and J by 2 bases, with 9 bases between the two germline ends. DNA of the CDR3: TGTGCCAGCAGCCAAAGCGAGGCGCAAGAGACCCAGTACTTC. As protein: CASSQSEAQETQYF.

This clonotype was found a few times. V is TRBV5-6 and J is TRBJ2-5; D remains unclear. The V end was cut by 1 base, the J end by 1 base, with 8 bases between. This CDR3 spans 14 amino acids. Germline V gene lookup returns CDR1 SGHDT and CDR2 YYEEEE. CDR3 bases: TGTGCCAGCAGCTTGCGTACACCCCAAGAGACCCAGTACTTC. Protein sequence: CASSLRTPQETQYF.

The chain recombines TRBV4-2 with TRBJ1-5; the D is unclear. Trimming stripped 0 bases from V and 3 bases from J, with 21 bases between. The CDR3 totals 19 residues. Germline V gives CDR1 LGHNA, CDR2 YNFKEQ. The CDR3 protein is CASSQDSRQRTPPNQPQHF. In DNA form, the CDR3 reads TGTGCCAGCAGCCAAGATTCGAGGCAACGGACCCCTCCCAATCAGCCCCAGCATTTT.

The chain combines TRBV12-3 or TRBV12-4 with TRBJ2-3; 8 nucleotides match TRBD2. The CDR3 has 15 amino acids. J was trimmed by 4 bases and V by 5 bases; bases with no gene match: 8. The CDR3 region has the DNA TGTGCCAGCAGTCCCCGGGGGGGGCCCCCAGATACGCAGTATTTT. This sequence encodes CASSPRGGPPDTQYF.

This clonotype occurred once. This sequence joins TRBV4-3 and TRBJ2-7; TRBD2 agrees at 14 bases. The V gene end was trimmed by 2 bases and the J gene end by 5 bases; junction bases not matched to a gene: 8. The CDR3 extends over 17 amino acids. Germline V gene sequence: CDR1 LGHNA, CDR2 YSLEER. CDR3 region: CASSQRGLAGEGHEQYF. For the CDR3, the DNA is TGCGCCAGCAGCCAACGGGGACTAGCGGGAGAAGGCCACGAGCAGTACTTC.

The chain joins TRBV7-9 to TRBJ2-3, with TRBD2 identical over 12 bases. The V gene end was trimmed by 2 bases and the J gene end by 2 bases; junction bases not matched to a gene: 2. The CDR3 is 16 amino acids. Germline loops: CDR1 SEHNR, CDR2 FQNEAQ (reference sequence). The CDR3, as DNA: TGTGCCAGCAGCTTACGGACTAGCGGGGACACAGATACGCAGTATTTT. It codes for CASSLRTSGDTDTQYF.

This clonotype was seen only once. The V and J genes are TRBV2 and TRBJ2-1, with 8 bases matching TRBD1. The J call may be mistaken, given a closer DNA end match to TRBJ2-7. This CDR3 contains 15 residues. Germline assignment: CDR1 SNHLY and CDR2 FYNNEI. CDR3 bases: TGTGCCAGCAGACACAGGGGGTATTCCTACAATGAGCAGTACTTC. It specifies CASRHRGYSYNEQYF.

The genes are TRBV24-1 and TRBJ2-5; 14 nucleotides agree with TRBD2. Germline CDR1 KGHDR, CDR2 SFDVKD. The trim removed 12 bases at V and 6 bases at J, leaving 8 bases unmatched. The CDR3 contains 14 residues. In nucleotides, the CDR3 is TGTGCCGCCCGGACTAGCGGGAGGAGGAAGACCCAGTACTTC. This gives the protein CAARTSGRRKTQYF.

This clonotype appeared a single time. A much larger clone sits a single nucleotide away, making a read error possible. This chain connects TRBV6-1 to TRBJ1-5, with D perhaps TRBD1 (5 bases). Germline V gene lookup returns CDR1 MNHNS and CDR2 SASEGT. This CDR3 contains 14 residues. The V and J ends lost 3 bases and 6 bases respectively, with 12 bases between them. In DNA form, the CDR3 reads TGTGCCAGCAGTGACGGGGACTGGGCTCAGCCCCAGCATTTT. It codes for CASSDGDWAQPQHF.

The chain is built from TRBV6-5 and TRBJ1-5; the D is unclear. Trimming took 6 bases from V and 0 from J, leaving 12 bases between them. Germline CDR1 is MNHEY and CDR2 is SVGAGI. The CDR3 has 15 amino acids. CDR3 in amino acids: CASRIDVYSNQPQHF. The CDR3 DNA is TGTGCCAGCAGGATTGACGTGTATAGCAATCAGCCCCAGCATTTT.